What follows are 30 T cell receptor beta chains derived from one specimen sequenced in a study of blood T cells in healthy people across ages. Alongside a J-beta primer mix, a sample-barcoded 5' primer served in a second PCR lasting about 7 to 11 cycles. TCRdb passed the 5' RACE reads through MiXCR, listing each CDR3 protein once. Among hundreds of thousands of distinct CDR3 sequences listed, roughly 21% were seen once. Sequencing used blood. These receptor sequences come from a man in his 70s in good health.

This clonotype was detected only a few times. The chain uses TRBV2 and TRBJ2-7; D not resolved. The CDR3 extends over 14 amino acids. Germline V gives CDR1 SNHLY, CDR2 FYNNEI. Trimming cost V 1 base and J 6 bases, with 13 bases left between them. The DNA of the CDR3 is TGTGCCAGCAGTGAAGACTACACCGCAGGCGAGCAGTACTTC. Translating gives CASSEDYTAGEQYF.

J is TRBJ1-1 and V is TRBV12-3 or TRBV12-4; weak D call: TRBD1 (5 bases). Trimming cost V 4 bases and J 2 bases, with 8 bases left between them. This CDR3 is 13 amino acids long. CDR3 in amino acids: CASSWTRNTEAFF. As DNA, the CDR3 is TGTGCCAGCAGTTGGACAAGAAACACTGAAGCTTTCTTT.

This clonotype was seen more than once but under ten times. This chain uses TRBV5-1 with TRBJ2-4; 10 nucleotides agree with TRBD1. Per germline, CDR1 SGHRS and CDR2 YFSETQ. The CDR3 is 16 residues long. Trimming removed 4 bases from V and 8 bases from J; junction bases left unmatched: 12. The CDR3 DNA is TGCGCCAGCAGCACAGGTAGACAGGGGGCTTTGGACATTCAGTACTTC. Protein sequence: CASSTGRQGALDIQYF.

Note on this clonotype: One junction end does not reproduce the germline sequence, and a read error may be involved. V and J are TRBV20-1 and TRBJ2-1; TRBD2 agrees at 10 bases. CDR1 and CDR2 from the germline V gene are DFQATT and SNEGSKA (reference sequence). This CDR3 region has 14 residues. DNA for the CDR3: TGCAGTGTTTCTAGCGGGAGAGGCTACAATGAGCGGTTCTTC. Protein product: CSVSSGRGYNERFF.

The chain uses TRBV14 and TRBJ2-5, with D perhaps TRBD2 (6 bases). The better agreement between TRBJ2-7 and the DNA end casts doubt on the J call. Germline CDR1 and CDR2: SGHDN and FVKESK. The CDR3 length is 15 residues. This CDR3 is CASSQDWGTPYEQYF. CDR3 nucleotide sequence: TGTGCCAGCAGCCAAGATTGGGGGACTCCCTACGAGCAGTACTTC.

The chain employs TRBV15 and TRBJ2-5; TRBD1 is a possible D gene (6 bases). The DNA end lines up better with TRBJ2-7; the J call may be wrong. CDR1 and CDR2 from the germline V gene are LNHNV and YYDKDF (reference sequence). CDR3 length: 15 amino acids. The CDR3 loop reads CATSRDITGPYEQYF. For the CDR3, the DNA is TGTGCCACCAGCAGGGACATAACAGGGCCCTACGAGCAGTACTTC.

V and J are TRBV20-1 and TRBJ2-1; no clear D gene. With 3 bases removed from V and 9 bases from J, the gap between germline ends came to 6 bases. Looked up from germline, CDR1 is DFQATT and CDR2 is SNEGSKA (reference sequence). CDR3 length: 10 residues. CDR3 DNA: TGCAGTGCTAGTCAGACTGAGCAGTTCTTC. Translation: CSASQTEQFF.

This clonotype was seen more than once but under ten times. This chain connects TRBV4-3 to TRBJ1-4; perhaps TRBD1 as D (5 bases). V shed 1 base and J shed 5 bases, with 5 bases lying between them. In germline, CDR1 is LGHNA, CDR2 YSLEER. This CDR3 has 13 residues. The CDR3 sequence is CASSQGTNEKLFF. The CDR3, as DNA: TGCGCCAGCAGCCAAGGGACAAATGAAAAACTGTTTTTT.

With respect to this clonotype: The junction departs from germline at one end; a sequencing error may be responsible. The CDR3 reads CASSTMGGPQETQYF. CDR3 nucleotides: TGCGCCAGCAGCACAATGGGGGGTCCACAAGAGACCCAGTACTTC. The chain joins TRBV11-2 to TRBJ2-5; D is perhaps TRBD2 (6 bases). Germline lookup yields CDR1 SGHAT and CDR2 FQNNGV. The CDR3 is 15 amino acids.

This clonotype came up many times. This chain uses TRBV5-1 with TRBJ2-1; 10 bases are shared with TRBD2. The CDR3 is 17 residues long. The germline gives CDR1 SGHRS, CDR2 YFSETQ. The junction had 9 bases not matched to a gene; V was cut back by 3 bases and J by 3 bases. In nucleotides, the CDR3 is TGCGCCAGCAGCTGGAACTATAGCGGGAGGCGCTACAATGAGCAGTTCTTC. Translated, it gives CASSWNYSGRRYNEQFF.

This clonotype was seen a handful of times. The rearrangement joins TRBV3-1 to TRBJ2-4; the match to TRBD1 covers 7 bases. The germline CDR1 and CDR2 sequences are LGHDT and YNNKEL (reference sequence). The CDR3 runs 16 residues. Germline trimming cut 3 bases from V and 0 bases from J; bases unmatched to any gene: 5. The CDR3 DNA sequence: TGTGCCAGCAGCCATGAACAGGGGTTAGCCAAAAACATTCAGTACTTC. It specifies CASSHEQGLAKNIQYF.

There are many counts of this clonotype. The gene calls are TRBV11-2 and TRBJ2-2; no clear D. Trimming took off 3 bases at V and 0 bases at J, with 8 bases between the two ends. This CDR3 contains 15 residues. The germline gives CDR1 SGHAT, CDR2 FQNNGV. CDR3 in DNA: TGTGCCAGCAGCTTTACCAGCTCGAACACCGGGGAGCTGTTTTTT. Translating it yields CASSFTSSNTGELFF.

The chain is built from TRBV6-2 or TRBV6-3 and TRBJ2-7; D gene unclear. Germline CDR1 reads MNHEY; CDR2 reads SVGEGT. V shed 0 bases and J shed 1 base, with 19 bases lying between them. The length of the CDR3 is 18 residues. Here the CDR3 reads CASSYSIPSQYPSYEQYF. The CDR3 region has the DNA TGTGCCAGCAGTTACTCGATCCCCAGTCAGTACCCTTCCTACGAGCAGTACTTC.

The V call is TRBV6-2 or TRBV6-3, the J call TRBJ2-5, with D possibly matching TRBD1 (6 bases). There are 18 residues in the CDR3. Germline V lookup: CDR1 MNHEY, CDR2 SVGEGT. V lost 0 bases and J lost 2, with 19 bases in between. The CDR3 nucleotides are TGTGCCAGCAGTTACTCCAGGGGAAATATGCGAGTTCAAGAGACCCAGTACTTC. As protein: CASSYSRGNMRVQETQYF.

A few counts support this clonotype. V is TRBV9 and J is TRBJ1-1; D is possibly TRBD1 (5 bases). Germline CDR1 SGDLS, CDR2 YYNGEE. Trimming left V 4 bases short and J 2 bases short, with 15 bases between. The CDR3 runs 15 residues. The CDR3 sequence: CASSPAGTFNTEAFF. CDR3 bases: TGTGCCAGCAGCCCCGCAGGGACGTTTAACACTGAAGCTTTCTTT. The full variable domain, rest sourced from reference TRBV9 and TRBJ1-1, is DSGVTQTPKHLITATGQRVTLRCSPRSGDLSVYWYQQSLDQGLQFLIQYYNGEERAKGNILERFSAQQFPDLHSELNLSSLELGDSALYFCASSPAGTFNTEAFFGQGTRLTVV.

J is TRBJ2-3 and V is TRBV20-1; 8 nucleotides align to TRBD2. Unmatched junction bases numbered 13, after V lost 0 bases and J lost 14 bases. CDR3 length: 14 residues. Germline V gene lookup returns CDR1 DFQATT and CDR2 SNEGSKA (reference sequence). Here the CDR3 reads CSARDTGRASRGYF. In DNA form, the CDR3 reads TGCAGTGCTAGAGATACCGGGAGGGCCTCCCGGGGGTATTTT.

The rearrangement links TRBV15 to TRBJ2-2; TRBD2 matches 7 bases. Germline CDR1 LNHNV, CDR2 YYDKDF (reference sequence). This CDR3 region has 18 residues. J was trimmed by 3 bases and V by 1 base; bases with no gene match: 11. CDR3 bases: TGTGCCACCAGCAGAGCCCGGGAGGCTGCCCCTTACACCGGGGAGCTGTTTTTT. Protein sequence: CATSRAREAAPYTGELFF.

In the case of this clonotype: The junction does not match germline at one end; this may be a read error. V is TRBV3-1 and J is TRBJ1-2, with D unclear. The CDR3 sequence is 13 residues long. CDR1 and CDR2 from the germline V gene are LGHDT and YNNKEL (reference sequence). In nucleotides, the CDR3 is TGTGCCTGCAGATCGAGCGGCGCCTATGGCTACACCTTC. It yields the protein CACRSSGAYGYTF.

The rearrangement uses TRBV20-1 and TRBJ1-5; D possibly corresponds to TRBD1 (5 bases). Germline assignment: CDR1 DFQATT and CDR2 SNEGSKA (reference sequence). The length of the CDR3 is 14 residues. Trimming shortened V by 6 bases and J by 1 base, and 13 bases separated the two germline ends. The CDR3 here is CSALQGGSNQPQHF. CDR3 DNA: TGCAGTGCCCTCCAGGGAGGGAGCAATCAGCCCCAGCATTTT.

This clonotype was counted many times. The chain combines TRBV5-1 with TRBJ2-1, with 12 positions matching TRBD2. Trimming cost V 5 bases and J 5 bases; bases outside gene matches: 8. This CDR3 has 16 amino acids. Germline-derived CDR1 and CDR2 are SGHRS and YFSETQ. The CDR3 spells CASSRLAGVQDNEQFF. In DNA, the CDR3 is TGCGCCAGCAGTCGACTAGCGGGAGTACAAGACAATGAGCAGTTCTTC.

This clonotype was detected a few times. DNA of the CDR3: TGTGCCAGCAGCCAATTTAACCGACAGGACGGAAACACCATATATTTT. It specifies CASSQFNRQDGNTIYF. This chain uses TRBV16 with TRBJ1-3, with D perhaps TRBD1 (6 bases). Germline lookup yields CDR1 KGHSY and CDR2 FQNENV. The CDR3 contains 16 residues. Deletions cut 1 base from V and 4 bases from J, with 14 bases between.

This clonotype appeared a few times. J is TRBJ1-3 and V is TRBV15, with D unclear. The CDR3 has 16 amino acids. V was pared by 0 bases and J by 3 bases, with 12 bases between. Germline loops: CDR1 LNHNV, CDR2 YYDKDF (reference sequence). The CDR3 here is CATSRDKIGSGNTIYF. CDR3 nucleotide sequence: TGTGCCACCAGCAGAGATAAAATAGGCAGTGGAAACACCATATATTTT.

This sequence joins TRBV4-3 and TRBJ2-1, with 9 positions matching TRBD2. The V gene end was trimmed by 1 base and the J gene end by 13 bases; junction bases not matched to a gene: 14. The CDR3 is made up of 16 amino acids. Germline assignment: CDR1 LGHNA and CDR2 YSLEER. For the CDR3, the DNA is TGCGCCAGCAGCCAAGGGACCGGGACTAGCTCCGGAGGTCAGTTCTTC. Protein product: CASSQGTGTSSGGQFF.

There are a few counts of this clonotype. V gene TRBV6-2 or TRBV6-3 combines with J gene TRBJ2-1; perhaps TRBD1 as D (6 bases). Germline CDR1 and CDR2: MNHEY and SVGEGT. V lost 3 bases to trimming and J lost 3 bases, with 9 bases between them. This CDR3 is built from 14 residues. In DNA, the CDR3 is TGTGCCAGCAGTTATACAGGGATCTACAATGAGCAGTTCTTC. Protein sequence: CASSYTGIYNEQFF.

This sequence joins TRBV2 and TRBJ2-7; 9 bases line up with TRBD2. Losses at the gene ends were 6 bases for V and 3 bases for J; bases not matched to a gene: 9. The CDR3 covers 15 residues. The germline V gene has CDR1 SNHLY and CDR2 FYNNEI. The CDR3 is CASRAASGEIYEQYF. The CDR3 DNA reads TGTGCCAGCAGAGCAGCTAGCGGGGAAATCTACGAGCAGTACTTC.

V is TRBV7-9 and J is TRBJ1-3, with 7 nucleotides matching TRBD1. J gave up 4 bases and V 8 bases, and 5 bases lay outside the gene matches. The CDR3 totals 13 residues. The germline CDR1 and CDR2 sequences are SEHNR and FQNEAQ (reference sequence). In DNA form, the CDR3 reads TGTGCCAGCGAAGACAGGGAGGGAAACACCATATATTTT. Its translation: CASEDREGNTIYF.

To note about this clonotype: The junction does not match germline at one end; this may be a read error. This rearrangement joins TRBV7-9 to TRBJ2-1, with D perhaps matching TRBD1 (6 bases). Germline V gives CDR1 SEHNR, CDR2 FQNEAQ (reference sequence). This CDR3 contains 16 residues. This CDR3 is CASSLRWDQGHNEQFF. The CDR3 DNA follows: TGCGCCAGCAGCTTAAGGTGGGACCAGGGGCACAATGAGCAGTTCTTC.

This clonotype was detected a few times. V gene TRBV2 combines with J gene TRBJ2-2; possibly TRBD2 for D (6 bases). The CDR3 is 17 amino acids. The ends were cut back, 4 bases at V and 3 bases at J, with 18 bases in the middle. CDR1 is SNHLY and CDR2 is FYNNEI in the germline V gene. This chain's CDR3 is CASSGTTDWLHTGELFF. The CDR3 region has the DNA TGTGCCAGCAGTGGGACTACGGACTGGCTCCACACCGGGGAGCTGTTTTTT.

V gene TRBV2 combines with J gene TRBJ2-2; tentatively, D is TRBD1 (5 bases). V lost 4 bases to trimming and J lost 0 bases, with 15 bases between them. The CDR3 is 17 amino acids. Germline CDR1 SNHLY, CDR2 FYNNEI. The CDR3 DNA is TGTGCCAGCAGTGCGCCCCAGGGCGACTCGAACACCGGGGAGCTGTTTTTT. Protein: CASSAPQGDSNTGELFF.

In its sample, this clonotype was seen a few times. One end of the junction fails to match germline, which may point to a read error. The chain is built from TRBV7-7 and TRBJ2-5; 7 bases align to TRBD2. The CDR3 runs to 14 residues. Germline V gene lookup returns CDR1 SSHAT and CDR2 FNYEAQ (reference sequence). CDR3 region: CASTPGLWAGTQYF. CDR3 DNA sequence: TGTGCTAGCACTCCGGGACTATGGGCAGGGACCCAGTACTTC. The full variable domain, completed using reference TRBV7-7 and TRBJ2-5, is GAGVSQSPRYKVTKRGQDVTLRCDPISSHATLYWYQQALGQGPEFLTYFNYEAQPDKSGLPSDRFSAERPEGSISTLTIQRTEQRDSAMYRCASTPGLWAGTQYFGPGTRLLVL.